Listed here is a single TCR beta chain. Its antigen is unknown. PCR was performed a second time for about 7 to 12 cycles using a sample-barcoded 5' primer and a J-beta primer mix. TCRdb reprocessed the 5' RACE reads with MiXCR, giving one entry per CDR3 protein. The repertoire holds 1 million or so distinct CDR3 sequences, 25% seen once, with 0.65% to 0.75% in the top ten. The source of the sample is a study of blood T cells in healthy people across ages. Study-wide findings and caveats: Measured against age, TCR beta diversity per million T cells decreased in a roughly linear manner.

CDR1 is SQVTM and CDR2 is ANQGSEA in the germline V gene. Trimming pared 7 bases from V and 3 bases from J, leaving 7 bases between. The CDR3 has 11 residues. These sequences were also reported in another study, on T cells of mothers and their children.

The TCR was taken from a girl aged 2-9 years in good health. V and J are TRBV29-1 and TRBJ1-3; D unresolved. The specimen sequenced was blood. CDR3 bases: TGCAGCGGACTTTTTGGAAACACCATATATTTT. Amino acids: CSGLFGNTIYF.